The 6 T cell receptor beta chains below come from one sample, sequenced in a study of spatial heterogeneity in lung cancer (dated 2019 in TCRdb). The antigens for these receptors are not known. The sample's time point label, in plain terms: sample taken at primary tumor resection. Overall results and qualifications from the work: The tumor nonsynonymous mutation count correlated with the number of expanded alpha and beta TCRs within the tumor.

The protocol used for the library was 5' RACE. TCRdb records NextSeq 500 as the sequencer. TCRdb itself trimmed the public reads at Q25 with fastp, ran MiXCR and retained productive beta chains. Every CDR3 protein is listed once, alongside the most common genes and DNA of its rows. For this sample the table gives around 4,000 distinct CDR3 sequences, of which around a tenth were detected only once. The top ten clonotypes cover over 25% of the sample. This specimen consisted of lung tumor tissue, obtained at surgery. All receptors come from a male donor with early-stage non-small cell lung cancer.

This clonotype is classed as medium-sized. This beta chain is an unintended read in a library built for alpha chains; its size means little. The chain couples TRBV19 to TRBJ1-4; no reliable D call. The CDR3 is 13 amino acids. With 9 bases removed from V and 7 bases from J, the gap between germline ends came to 15 bases. Germline assignment: CDR1 LNHDA and CDR2 SQIVND (reference sequence). The DNA for the CDR3 is TGTGCCAGCAATACCGGACCATTTGAAAAACTGTTTTTT. It yields the protein CASNTGPFEKLFF.

This clonotype came up a few times. This beta chain is off target for a library built for alpha chains, so its abundance means little. This chain joins TRBV10-3 and TRBJ1-6; D possibly corresponds to TRBD1 (6 bases). The germline CDR1 and CDR2 sequences are ENHRY and SYGVKD. V was clipped by 2 bases and J by 6 bases, with 17 bases between them. CDR3 size: 17 residues. CDR3 nucleotides: TGTGCCATCAGTGAGGGCCGGGACAACCGGGGTAATTCACCCCTCCACTTT. This translates into CAISEGRDNRGNSPLHF.

As for this clonotype: With the library built for alpha chains, this beta chain is off target and its frequency is not meaningful. This chain joins TRBV4-3 and TRBJ1-1, with D hard to call. This CDR3 is 19 amino acids long. V dropped 0 bases and J dropped 1 base, with 21 bases sitting between them. Germline assignment: CDR1 LGHNA and CDR2 YSLEER. DNA for the CDR3: TGCGCCAGCAGCCAAGAAGGTCCATGGTCAGCTTATTCGAACACTGAAGCTTTCTTT. Residues: CASSQEGPWSAYSNTEAFF.

This clonotype rates as medium-sized. This beta chain lies outside the target of a library built for alpha chains; its clone size means little. The chain links TRBV28 to TRBJ2-3; D not certain. The V end lost 6 bases, the J end lost 2 bases, and 12 bases lay between the germline ends. Germline V gene data show CDR1 as MDHEN and CDR2 as SYDVKM. The CDR3 runs 14 residues. The DNA of the CDR3 is TGTGCCAGCAGGCCGGAATGGGTCACAGATACGCAGTATTTT. As protein: CASRPEWVTDTQYF.

In its sample, this clonotype was seen a few times. Since it is a stray read in a library aimed at alpha chains, this beta chain has a size that is not meaningful. The chain is built from TRBV11-2 and TRBJ2-5; D is uncertain. This CDR3 is built from 11 residues. Germline assignment: CDR1 SGHAT and CDR2 FQNNGV. With 8 bases removed from V and 3 bases from J, the gap between germline ends came to 7 bases. The CDR3 DNA reads as TGTGCCAGCGGGGTAAAAGAGACCCAGTACTTC. Encoded protein: CASGVKETQYF. The variable domain in full, completed from reference TRBV11-2 and TRBJ2-5, reads EAGVAQSPRYKIIEKRQSVAFWCNPISGHATLYWYQQILGQGPKLLIQFQNNGVVDDSQLPKDRFSAERLKGVDSTLKIQPAKLEDSAVYLCASGVKETQYFGPGTRLLVL.

This clonotype was counted at least ten times. The size of this beta chain means little, since it is a stray read in a library made for alpha chains. For the CDR3, the DNA is TGTGCCTGCGAGGCAGGTACCTTCTACGAGCAGTACTTC. Protein product: CACEAGTFYEQYF. This chain links TRBV30 with TRBJ2-7, with D unresolved. V was cut by 6 bases and J by 3 bases, with 15 bases left in between. Germline CDR1 is GTSNPN and CDR2 is SVGIG (reference sequence). CDR3 size: 13 residues.